Many counts were recorded for the clone carrying this TCR beta chain. The antigen remains unidentified. This sample was taken from a study of neurological immune-mediated disorders. Regarding time point: longitudinal time-point 2. Stored at -80 C, 2 million PBMCs were the source of the unsorted libraries. By 5'RACE with 10-nucleotide random UMIs, the cDNA was made. TCRdb independently ran MiXCR on the 5' RACE reads; one entry per CDR3 protein. The data contain about 49,000 distinct CDR3 sequences, less than 15% of them singletons. Study-level points and caveats: It was HTLV-1-associated myelopathy that showed the most TCR clonal expansion, while multiple sclerosis showed the least, falling below healthy controls. Subjects shared no identical expanded-clone CDR3 amino acid sequences, suggesting private TCR-beta repertoires in all groups.

The receptor was isolated from a male donor with HTLV-1-associated myelopathy (HAM/TSP). Sequences were obtained from PBMCs.

The CDR3 region has the DNA TGCAGTGCTAGTTTCCCCGGGCCAAGGGCCTACGAGCAGTACTTC. It yields the protein CSASFPGPRAYEQYF. V and J are TRBV20-1 and TRBJ2-7, with D hard to call. V was cut by 3 bases and J by 2 bases, with 17 bases left in between. Germline V gene sequence: CDR1 DFQATT, CDR2 SNEGSKA (reference sequence). CDR3 length equals 15 residues.